The 6 T cell receptor beta chains listed next were all sequenced from one sample in a study of T cell clonotyping in hematopoietic cell transplantation. The repertoire was sequenced with immunoSEQ multiplex PCR; TCRdb's copy has only in-frame clones and lacks some. The top ten clones hold under 0.95% of a sample with about 43,000 clones, nearly 97% of them seen once. Specimen: peripheral blood mononuclear cells. The receptor set was obtained from a man younger than 40 in good health. Some clones in this sample may be carry-over from other donors' samples.

This sequence joins TRBV29-1 and TRBJ2-4; perhaps TRBD1 as D (5 bases). V was pared by 5 bases and J by 7 bases, with 15 bases between. Germline V gives CDR1 SQVTM, CDR2 ANQGSEA. The CDR3 consists of 13 residues. CDR3 sequence (DNA): TGCAGCGTTTACCAGGGCCCAGAGAACATTCAGTACTTC. It encodes CSVYQGPENIQYF.

CDR3 sequence (DNA): TGTGCCAGTAGCGCAATGTGGGGAAAGGATAATGAAAAACTGTTTTTT. It translates to CASSAMWGKDNEKLFF. The chain is built from TRBV19 and TRBJ1-4; D is ambiguous. The germline V gene encodes CDR1 LNHDA and CDR2 SQIVND (reference sequence). This CDR3 spans 16 amino acids. Trimming removed 6 bases at V and 4 bases at J, with 18 bases between.

This chain connects TRBV9 to TRBJ2-5; unclear D gene. CDR3 size: 13 residues. Germline V lookup: CDR1 SGDLS, CDR2 YYNGEE. Trimming removed 1 base at V and 5 bases at J, with 9 bases between. CDR3 in amino acids: CASSVREGETQYF. The CDR3 DNA follows: TGTGCCAGCAGCGTAAGGGAAGGGGAGACCCAGTACTTC.

V and J are TRBV28 and TRBJ1-4; D remains unclear. CDR1 and CDR2 from the germline V gene are MDHEN and SYDVKM. The CDR3 spans 14 residues. V was trimmed by 11 bases and J by 4 bases, leaving 17 bases between them. The CDR3 reads CALSPGPSNEKLFF. CDR3 DNA: TGTGCCTTATCCCCCGGACCGAGTAATGAAAAACTGTTTTTT.

In DNA, the CDR3 is TGTGCCAGCAGTCCGGGACAGGGGCCCTACACCTTC. Its translation: CASSPGQGPYTF. The rearrangement joins TRBV6-5 to TRBJ1-2; TRBD1 matches at 10 bases. This CDR3 spans 12 amino acids. Germline trimming cut 5 bases from V and 10 bases from J; bases unmatched to any gene: 4. CDR1 is MNHEY, CDR2 SVGAGI, per germline.

This rearrangement joins TRBV10-2 to TRBJ2-7; the D call may be TRBD1 or TRBD2 (5 bases each). This CDR3 is built from 17 residues. The germline gives CDR1 WSHSY, CDR2 SAAADI. Trimming pared 1 base from V and 4 bases from J, leaving 20 bases between. CDR3 sequence: CASSEFASGTRPYEQYF. CDR3 nucleotide sequence: TGCGCCAGCAGTGAGTTCGCCTCCGGGACGAGGCCGTACGAGCAGTACTTC.